This TCR beta chain stems from a study of T cell repertoires in cytomegalovirus infection. Across the whole study: Use of recently identified HLA-C-restricted and well-studied HLA-B-restricted CMV epitopes was part of the study. Evidence of both CMV infection and a matching HLA type came from public TCR beta signatures. Study-level points and caveats: The cumulative frequency of public TCR beta families distinguished individuals who carried CMV together with the relevant HLA. Across the ex vivo response, the dominant clonotypes were HLA-C-restricted CMV-specific TCR beta clonotypes.

This clonotype showed up many times. The antigen remains unidentified. The V end lost 6 bases, the J end lost 6 bases, and 6 bases lay between the germline ends. The CDR3 loop spans 11 amino acids. Germline-derived CDR1 and CDR2 are ENHRY and SYGVKD. Via MiXCR, TCRdb re-called the reads, giving one row per CDR3 protein. Among 750,000 to 950,000 distinct CDR3 sequences listed, 25% to 35% were seen once. This chain links TRBV10-3 with TRBJ2-1, with a tentative D call TRBD1 (6 bases). The sequencing here drew on cultured CD8+ T cells from PBMCs, taken from culture after CMV antigen stimulation. The sequence derives from a human donor in good health (CMV status not recorded). Some clones in this sample may be carry-over from other donors' samples. In DNA, the CDR3 is TGTGCCATCAGACAGGGCAATGAGCAGTTCTTC. It translates to CAIRQGNEQFF.